This T cell receptor beta chain was documented in a study of cytomegalovirus exposure and HLA in healthy donors (dated by TCRdb to 2015 to 2018). For the wider study: In an earlier analysis of approximately 500 of the donors, 276 Gb of sequence data and approximately 120 million unique TCR beta sequences from about 179 million T cells were reported. About 300 gigabases of sequencing data and around 85 million unique TCR sequences made up an early release that covered approximately 620 HLA-typed donors. Of the approximately 370 genotyped donors, roughly 76% were placed in the genetic ancestry cluster associated with self-reported Caucasian donors. The study was designed to test whether signatures of past pathogen exposure could be identified by cataloging public T cell receptors. The T cell repertoires of around 730 subjects were profiled by immunosequencing and related to cytomegalovirus serostatus. Besides the first cohort of approximately 710 subjects, a separate validation cohort made up of over a hundred different subjects was used. High-throughput TCR immunosequencing, statistical association of individual TCRs with disease status, and machine learning were combined to predict cytomegalovirus infection status. A later analysis re-analyzed previously published TCR beta repertoires from 600 to 850 donors and added high-resolution HLA genotyping to study TCR occurrence patterns. Rather than drawing on any new phenotypic data, the later analysis identified candidate immune exposures from TCR beta sequences and the way those sequences occurred across donors. In an earlier analysis of over 550 of the donors, high-throughput TCR beta sequencing was used to judge whether each TCR beta V gene segment behaved as functional or pseudogenic. Donor age, sex, ethnicity and CMV serostatus were compiled alongside the repertoire data. A later genetic analysis took genome-wide SNP genotypes for about 65% of the 666 donors and used that subset as a discovery cohort. All discovery cohort repertoires had been generated on a single sequencing platform. Both class I and class II loci were covered by HLA typing, at four-digit resolution. Typing coverage varied by locus: about 629-640 donors for A, B, C, DRB1 and DQB1; 500 to 550 for DQA1; around 610 for DPA1; under 490 for DPB1. Roughly five DR-DQ haplotypes were handled as single units for association and clustering because linkage in the cohort was strong. Among around 400 genotyped donors of the cohort, an average of approximately 250,000 unique TCR beta nucleotide sequences were sequenced per donor, around a sixth of them non-productive. What the work shows at the level of the full study, not this receptor alone: The study gave a list of 150 to 200 TCR beta chains associated with cytomegalovirus. Most CMV-associated TCR beta chains appeared to be HLA-restricted in a later analysis, and the HLA associations seemed to be driven largely by CMV exposure. A later analysis found that TCR association rates varied across HLA loci, with DRB1 alleles showing the most associated TCRs and HLA-C alleles the fewest. A later genetic analysis reported fewer N-insertions in productive TCRs among donors in an Asian-associated ancestry cluster than the roughly 700-donor mean. Fewer than 20 rarely observed V segments, including chromosome 9 orphons, were excluded from the earlier analysis of several hundred of the donors because counts were too low. In a later analysis, HLA-associated TCR beta chains showed more clonal expansion and lower generation probabilities than non-associated chains that were equally common. According to a later analysis, parvovirus B19, influenza, CMV and Epstein-Barr virus appeared linked to several top co-occurrence clusters. Because the 87-base-pair reads could not distinguish some IMGT-functional V segments, including TRBV6-2 and TRBV6-3, those segments were excluded. It was suggested by the authors that the approach could potentially be generalized to other disease states and immunological phenotypes. Linkage disequilibrium might explain the correlated functional status among segregating V segments, but an unknown experimental factor could not be excluded. Roughly uniform sequencing depth across donors was assumed in presence/absence analyses, although this assumption may not hold. Strong co-occurrence of HLA alleles, especially DR and DQ, made assigning TCR associations to individual alleles difficult. Most TCR sequences were observed very rarely across donors, whereas some public TCRs were present in many individuals. The only immune exposure information available for the cohort was CMV serostatus. A cluster of highly shared sequence variants was judged likely to represent a technical artifact of the sequencing pipeline. Because some donors lacked HLA typing at each locus, the association tests relied only on the typed subset. A few of the identified cytomegalovirus-associated TCR beta chains were confirmed in vitro to be specific for cytomegalovirus antigens. This cohort had only TCR beta chains sequenced, and the lack of alpha or paired-chain data limited which features could be detected. Cytomegalovirus status was reported to be diagnosed by the classifier with high specificity and sensitivity in both the original and validation cohorts. A further reported finding was that TCR beta sequences accurately predicted the HLA-A and HLA-B alleles for most subjects in the first cohort. A later genetic analysis associated a missense DCLRE1C variant with V-gene and J-gene trimming of TCR beta chains, and an independent cohort replicated the association. In a later analysis, around 17,000 TCR beta sequences were associated with specific HLA alleles at a false discovery rate of 0.05. In an earlier analysis of approximately 590 of the donors, most TCR beta V segments appeared in productive rearrangements about 90% or about 30% of the time, broadly matching IMGT annotations.

Taken from cysteine to phenylalanine, the CDR3 has 11 residues. The kept DNA is CDR3 alone, 33 bases in frame from the first base. Per the germline V gene, MNHEY is the CDR1 and SVGAGI is the CDR2. V gives up 6 bases and J gives up 6 bases, and the segment between their germline ends measures 7 bases. On this clone: The target of this receptor is not known. The sample holds no much larger clone one base away, and base qualities are not on file.

The cohort consisted of 666 healthy bone marrow donors. Cohort members were all nominally healthy when sampled, although unrecorded immune exposures were likely present. The donor was CMV seropositive and belonged to the group of 250 to 350 seropositive cohort members. Each donor provided a peripheral blood sample, and peripheral blood mononuclear cells were used for TCR beta sequencing. Genomic DNA extraction from the blood cell samples was performed with the Qiagen DNeasy Blood Extraction Kit. Receptor libraries were prepared by the immunoSEQ multiplex PCR assay. For the multiplex PCR, a mixture combining 60 forward primers for TCR Vbeta segments and 13 reverse primers for TCR Jbeta segments was used. The CDR3 region of rearranged TCR beta genes was amplified from genomic DNA with a multiplex PCR assay. Amplified TCR beta libraries were sequenced as 87-base-pair reads on the Illumina HiSeq System. On the authors' methods: In a later analysis, tens of millions of unique TCR beta chains were counted across the roughly 670 repertoires, and roughly 11 million of these chains were shared by at least two donors. A nearest-neighbor algorithm error-corrected the raw reads and collapsed the reads into unique sequences, merging closely related sequences to remove PCR and sequencing errors. V, D and J gene segments were assigned by aligning CDR3 sequences to IMGT reference sequences. For a sequence to be retained, a match of at least six nucleotides was required to both a V gene segment and a J gene segment. Rearrangements were called productive when the CDR3 lacked stop codons and stayed in frame with V and J; all others were non-productive. Following IMGT convention, CDR3 was defined as the stretch from the second conserved V-encoded cysteine up to the conserved J-encoded phenylalanine. In an earlier analysis of some 550 of the donors, sequences lacking an unambiguous match to a single V gene segment were excluded. In an earlier analysis of more than 500 of the donors, a V segment was called functional when productive rearrangements were above 56.7%, and segregating when the standard deviation between donors exceeded 5%. A statistical classification framework was developed to diagnose cytomegalovirus status using the catalog of TCR beta chain sequences. A later analysis assigned V and J genes by comparing TCR nucleotide sequences with IMGT/GENE-DB human TR gene sequences. In a later analysis, CDR3 sequences and most-parsimonious VDJ recombination scenarios were assigned using the TCRdist pipeline. In a later analysis, every TCR beta chain was defined by the combination of its CDR3 amino acid sequence and its V-gene family, and reads without a unique V-gene family were dropped. As a way to deal with suspected cross-contamination and a sequencing artifact, a later analysis dropped 500 to 700 nucleotide sequences that were highly shared and had low generation probability. A later analysis calculated a clonal expansion index for each public chain from normalized within-repertoire ranks of inferred template counts. Generation probabilities in a later analysis came from a VDJ recombination model fitted to out-of-frame rearrangements, and those results were checked against IGoR. In a later analysis, hypergeometric tests were used to score TCR-TCR, TCR-HLA and TCR-CMV co-occurrence, with a repertoire-size bias correction applied to TCR pairs. A later analysis estimated false discovery rates by permuting HLA or CMV assignments 20 times. In a later analysis, co-occurring TCRs were grouped using DBSCAN, and TCRdist sequence similarity was added for clustering within HLA-allele-positive subsets. Repertoires with fewer than 30,000 or more than 120,000 public chains, plus five repertoires with anomalous nucleotide sharing, were excluded from co-occurrence clustering. TCRdb took over this immuneACCESS table, retaining in-frame rearrangements with V and J assigned. Such tables are incomplete; in checked studies, under half of the missing clones stem from an unresolved V gene, and the remainder is unexplained. V, J and clone size reflect that table, while D and trimming were determined from the DNA. Present in this sample are approximately 150,000 clones, approximately 84% of which were seen just once. The ten largest clonotypes hold roughly 10% of the sample.

This sequence uses TRBV6-5 and TRBJ2-3; no D segment can be confidently identified. Sequenced input: PBMCs. This sequence was found in a woman aged 55-69 years in good health and CMV-seropositive. The bases are TGTGCCAGCAGCAGACTCGATACGCAGTATTTT. Its protein product is CASSRLDTQYF.